This paragraph covers one T cell receptor beta chain sequence. Its binding antigen is unknown. Base quality data are lacking; no much larger clone is found one base away. From the germline V gene, CDR1 is MDHEN and CDR2 is SYDVKM. After removal of 5 bases from V and 4 bases from J, the junction retains 14 bases not matched to a gene. The CDR3 goes from the cysteine to the phenylalanine over 17 residues. Just the 51-base CDR3 DNA is kept, in frame starting at base 1. This sample stems from a study of STAT5B mutations in CD4+ large granular lymphocyte leukemia (dated 2022 in TCRdb). Notes on the research overall: Among the healthy controls, the CDR3 'QG' motif was associated with a particular HLA allele. The study compared the TCRbeta repertoires of patients with CD4+ T-cell large granular lymphocyte leukemia against the TCRbeta repertoires of healthy blood donors. Flow cytometry performed on FACSCanto II or FACSVerse showed that the purified fractions had more than 95% purity among lymphocytes. General conclusions and limits of the study: Data were not HLA-matched; higher clonality in CD4+ versus CD8+ T-LGLL could reflect the relatively small sample size. Each patient's main leukemic clonotypes were private, but about a quarter of these clonotypes showed up at low frequency in the non-leukemic repertoires of other patients. Enrichment of TRBV06-family usage was observed among the top patient clones (8/27) relative to healthy controls (2/35). Greater clonality appeared to be present in CD4-sorted patient repertoires than in healthy CD4+ repertoires, and the difference was retained after the putative leukemic clones were removed.

The healthy controls were 37 blood donors, and the buffy coats of these donors were supplied by the Finnish Red Cross blood service. All TCR-sequenced material derived from peripheral blood: patient blood samples and healthy donor buffy coats. Ficoll-Hypaque gradient centrifugation was used to isolate peripheral blood mononuclear cells. CD4+ cells were purified magnetically from the buffy coats of healthy controls. The Gentra Puregene Cell and Tissue kit was used to extract genomic DNA, and a Qubit 2.0 fluorometer was used to measure the amount of genomic DNA. TCRbeta rearrangements were sequenced from genomic DNA using the immunoSEQ assay at survey resolution. In the source study's methods: A lowest detectable productive clonotype frequency of 2.59 x 10-5 was observed in the TCR sequencing data. Analyses included only productive TCRbeta rearrangements, meaning complete and in-frame sequences. The clonality of each sample was calculated as Simpson clonality in the immunoSEQ Analyzer version 3.0. Based on frequency, clones were grouped as very rare, small, medium, large (1-20%) or hyperexpanded (>20%). Generation probabilities were estimated with OLGA 1.2.3, V-gene circos plots were made with VDJtools, specificities were searched in VDJdb, and CDR3 motifs were identified with GLIPH. TCRdb's version of the immuneACCESS table is confined to in-frame rearrangements and falls short of the full clone set. An unresolved V gene accounts for under half of the shortfall where checked; the remainder is of unknown origin. V, J and clone size reflect that table, while D and trimming were determined from the DNA. For this sample the table gives around 32,000 clones, of which about 78% were detected only once. About 2.5% of the sample rests with the top ten.

The chain links TRBV28 with TRBJ1-5, with TRBD1 identical over 7 junction bases. The specimen was CD4+ T cells from blood buffy coats. This receptor was obtained from a human donor in good health. At the DNA level, the sequence is TGTGCCAGCAGTCCTTACAAAATAAGGGACAGAAATCAGCCCCAGCATTTT. It encodes CASSPYKIRDRNQPQHF.